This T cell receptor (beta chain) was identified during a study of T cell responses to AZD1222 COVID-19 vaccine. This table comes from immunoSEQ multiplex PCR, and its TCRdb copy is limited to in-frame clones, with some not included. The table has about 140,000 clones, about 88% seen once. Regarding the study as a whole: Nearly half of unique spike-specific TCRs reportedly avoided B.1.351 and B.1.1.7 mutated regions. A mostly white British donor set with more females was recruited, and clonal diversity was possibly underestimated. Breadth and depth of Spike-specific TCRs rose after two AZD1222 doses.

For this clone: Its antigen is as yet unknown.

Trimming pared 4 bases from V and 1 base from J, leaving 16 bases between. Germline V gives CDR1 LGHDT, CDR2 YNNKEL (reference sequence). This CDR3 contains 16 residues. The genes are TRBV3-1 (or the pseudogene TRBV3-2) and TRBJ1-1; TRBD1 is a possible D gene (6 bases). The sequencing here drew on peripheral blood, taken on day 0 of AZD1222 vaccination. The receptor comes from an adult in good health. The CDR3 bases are TGTGCCAGCAGCCGAAGGAAAGGGGGGTCGAACACTGAAGCTTTCTTT. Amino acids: CASSRRKGGSNTEAFF.